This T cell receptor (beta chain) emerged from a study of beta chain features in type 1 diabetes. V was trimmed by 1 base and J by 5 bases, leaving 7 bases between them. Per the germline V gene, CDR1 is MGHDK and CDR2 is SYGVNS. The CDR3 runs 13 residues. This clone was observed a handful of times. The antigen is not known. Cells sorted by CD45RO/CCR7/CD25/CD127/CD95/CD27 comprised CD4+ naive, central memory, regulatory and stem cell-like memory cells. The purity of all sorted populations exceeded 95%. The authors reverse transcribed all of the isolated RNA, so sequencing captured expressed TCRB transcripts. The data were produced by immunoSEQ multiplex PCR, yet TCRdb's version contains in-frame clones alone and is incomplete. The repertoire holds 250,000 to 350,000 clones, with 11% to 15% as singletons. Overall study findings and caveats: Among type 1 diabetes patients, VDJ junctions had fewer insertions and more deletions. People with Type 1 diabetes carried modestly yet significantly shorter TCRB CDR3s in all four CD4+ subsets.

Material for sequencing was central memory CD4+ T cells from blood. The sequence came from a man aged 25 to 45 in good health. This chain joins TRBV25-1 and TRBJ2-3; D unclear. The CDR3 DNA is TGTGCCAGCAGTGAATTTGGGGTAGATACGCAGTATTTT. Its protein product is CASSEFGVDTQYF. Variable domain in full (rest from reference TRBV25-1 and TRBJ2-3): EADIYQTPRYLVIGTGKKITLECSQTMGHDKMYWYQQDPGMELHLIHYSYGVNSTEKGDLSSESTVSRIRTEHFPLTLESARPSHTSQYLCASSEFGVDTQYFGPGTRLTVL.